The clone carrying this T cell receptor (beta chain) was seen once. This sample was included in a study of blood T cell repertoires in COVID-19. Study in general: Material from acute and convalescent COVID-19 was sourced from the United States, Italy and Spain. The analysed material was cDNA or gDNA that came from T cells, B-cell-depleted T cells, or PBMCs.

Authors' methods: Using reference gene primer amplification, nucleated cell counts were estimated. Here immunoSEQ multiplex PCR was the method, and the copy in TCRdb shows in-frame clones only, minus some. V, J and clone size are those of that table, while D and trimming were read from the DNA. The data show more than 250,000 clones, approximately 86% seen once. This CDR3 is built from 15 residues. CDR1 and CDR2 (germline): LNHDA, SQIVND (reference sequence). V lost 4 bases and J 5 bases, leaving 17 bases between the germline ends. The chain links TRBV19 to TRBJ1-1, with D possibly matching TRBD1 (6 bases). The receptor was derived from a man younger than 35 with active or convalescent COVID-19. Sequencing used peripheral blood. The chain's CDR3 is CASSTQGFRWTEAFF. For the CDR3, the DNA is TGTGCCAGTAGTACTCAGGGGTTCCGATGGACTGAAGCTTTCTTT.